A selection of T cell receptor beta chains follows, all from one sample in a study of T cell changes during pregnancy in multiple sclerosis. Measured with immunoSEQ multiplex PCR; TCRdb has only the in-frame clones, and not every one. The sample records approximately 94,000 clones, about 90% being singletons. The sample consisted of peripheral blood, taken after pregnancy. These receptors were obtained from a female donor with multiple sclerosis, enrolled in a pregnancy study. The CDR3 runs from the conserved cysteine through the conserved F or W. A D gene is named only where the DNA matches it firmly. Clone size appears in some rows only: once, few, many, or a class for an expanded clone.

J gene | D gene | clone size | V gene | CDR3 DNA | CDR3 protein
TRBJ2-1 | TRBD2 | - | TRBV7-3 | TGTGCCAGCAGCCGCGGGACTAGCGTAAACAATGAGCAGTTCTTC | CASSRGTSVNNEQFF
TRBJ2-3 | - | - | TRBV7-9 | TGTGCCAGCAGCTTAGCGACTAGGCTGGGCACAGATACGCAGTATTTT | CASSLATRLGTDTQYF
TRBJ1-1 | TRBD1 | once | TRBV5-4 | TGTGCCAGCAGCTCCGACAGGGGGCTTAAGGACACTGAAGCTTTCTTT | CASSSDRGLKDTEAFF
TRBJ2-1 | - | - | TRBV25-1 | TGTGCCAGCAGTGAAGTTAACAGATACAATGAGCAGTTCTTC | CASSEVNRYNEQFF
TRBJ2-7 | TRBD1 | - | TRBV11-1 | TGTGCCAGCAGCTCCCGGGACAGGAATTACGAGCAGTACTTC | CASSSRDRNYEQYF
TRBJ1-3 | - | - | TRBV2 | TGTGCCAGCAATCAGGGATTTGGAAACACCATATATTTT | CASNQGFGNTIYF
TRBJ2-2 | - | - | TRBV28 | TGTGCCAGCAGTTTGACTCTCTCCTCCACCGGGGAGCTGTTTTTT | CASSLTLSSTGELFF
TRBJ1-2 | TRBD1 | - | TRBV27 | TGTGCCAGCAGTTTATCATTCGACGACAGGGGGCGTCTCTATGGCTACACCTTC | CASSLSFDDRGRLYGYTF
TRBJ1-1 | TRBD1 | - | TRBV28 | TGTGCCAGCAGTTTATTTGCAGGGGGGTCGGCTTTCTTT | CASSLFAGGSAFF
TRBJ1-2 | - | once | TRBV18 | TGTGCCAGCTCCCCTCGGACAGCCTCTAACTATGGCTACACCTTC | CASSPRTASNYGYTF
TRBJ2-1 | - | - | TRBV6-5 | TGTGCCAGCAGGGGGTCGGGAGCCTACAATGAGCAGTTCTTC | CASRGSGAYNEQFF
TRBJ2-2 | TRBD2 | - | TRBV18 | TGTGCCAGCTCACCACGACTAGCGGGGGCTAATAGAAACACCGGGGAGCTGTTTTTT | CASSPRLAGANRNTGELFF
TRBJ2-7 | - | - | TRBV18 | TGTGCCAGCTCATATGCAGGGGGAAATCGATTTGACCGCGCGGGGAACTACGAGCAGTACTTC | CASSYAGGNRFDRAGNYEQYF
TRBJ1-3 | TRBD1 | - | TRBV5-1 | TGCGCCAGCAGCTTAAGCACCGGGACAGGGCGACACTCTGGAAACACCATATATTTT | CASSLSTGTGRHSGNTIYF
TRBJ2-5 | TRBD2 | - | TRBV5-4 | TGTGCCAGCAGCCCAGGACTAGCGGGGGGTGGTGCCCAAGAGACCCAGTACTTC | CASSPGLAGGGAQETQYF
TRBJ1-6 | TRBD1 | - | TRBV6-1 | TGTGCCAGCATACTTACCGGGACAGGGGGCTCACCCCTCCACTTT | CASILTGTGGSPLHF
TRBJ2-7 | - | - | TRBV7-2 | TGTGCCAGCAGCTTATCTCCGGGCTCCTACGAGCAGTACTTC | CASSLSPGSYEQYF
TRBJ2-7 | TRBD1 | - | TRBV5-4 | TGTGCCAGCAGGAACGGACAGGGGGCTTTGTACGAGCAGTACTTC | CASRNGQGALYEQYF
TRBJ2-7 | - | once | TRBV2 | TGTGCCAGCAGTGAAGCGCAGGTCTTGGGGCAGTACTTC | CASSEAQVLGQYF
TRBJ2-5 | - | - | TRBV5-1 | TGCGCCAGCAGCCCCGAAAGGGGACAAGAGACCCAGTACTTC | CASSPERGQETQYF
TRBJ2-7 | - | - | TRBV5-1 | TGCGCCAGCAGCTTGGGACCGGAGGACTCCTACGAGCAGTACTTC | CASSLGPEDSYEQYF
TRBJ2-1 | - | - | TRBV7-7 | TGTGCTAGCAGCCGGGACAATGGCCTCAATGAGCAGTTCTTC | CASSRDNGLNEQFF
TRBJ2-3 | - | - | TRBV6-1 | TGTGCCAGCAGTGTGGGCAGGAACACAGATACGCAGTATTTT | CASSVGRNTDTQYF
TRBJ2-3 | TRBD2 | - | TRBV19 | TGTGCCAGTAGTATGAGCGGGAGCCTAACCGCGCAGTATTTT | CASSMSGSLTAQYF
TRBJ2-5 | TRBD1 | - | TRBV7-2 | TGTGCCAGCAGCTTAGCGCGTAGAGGGGGCTTTGAGACCCAGTACTTC | CASSLARRGGFETQYF
TRBJ1-2 | - | - | TRBV6-5 | TGTGCCAGCAGTATGACTCCTCATGGCTACACCTTC | CASSMTPHGYTF
TRBJ1-1 | TRBD1 | - | TRBV19 | TGTGCCAGTACCCCAGGGACAGGGGGTTGGAGCACTGAAGCTTTCTTT | CASTPGTGGWSTEAFF
TRBJ2-2 | - | - | TRBV2 | TGTGCCAGCAGAGCGGCGGCGTCGAACACCGGGGAGCTGTTTTTT | CASRAAASNTGELFF
TRBJ1-1 | - | few | TRBV19 | TGTGCCAGTGCATGGGAGCTTCGCACTGAAGCTTTCTTT | CASAWELRTEAFF
TRBJ1-6 | - | few | TRBV5-1 | TGCGCCAGCAGCTTGACAGGGTTCGATTCACCCCTCCACTTT | CASSLTGFDSPLHF
TRBJ2-7 | - | - | TRBV5-5 | TGTGCCAGCAGCCCCTTTGGCGGGCCCTTCTACGAGCAGTACTTC | CASSPFGGPFYEQYF
TRBJ2-1 | - | once | TRBV7-2 | TGTGCCAGCAGCCTGGCCGGGGGACTGTACAATGAGCAGTTCTTC | CASSLAGGLYNEQFF
TRBJ2-7 | TRBD2 | - | TRBV27 | TGTGCCAGCAGCTTATCCTTCGGGGGGGGTGGCTACGAGCAGTACTTC | CASSLSFGGGGYEQYF
TRBJ1-1 | - | - | TRBV29-1 | TGCAGCGTTGTATCCCAGTTATCCAACACTGAAGCTTTCTTT | CSVVSQLSNTEAFF
TRBJ2-2 | TRBD2 | - | TRBV30 | TGTACCTGGAGTGTACGAGGGAGGGCGAGGAGGACCGGGGAGCTGTTTTTT | CTWSVRGRARRTGELFF
TRBJ1-1 | - | - | TRBV5-6 | TGTGCCAGCAGCTGGGGGACTGGGAACACTGAAGCTTTCTTT | CASSWGTGNTEAFF
TRBJ1-3 | - | - | TRBV25-1 | TGTGCCAGCAGTGTGGGGGGTCGAACGTTAAACACCATATATTTT | CASSVGGRTLNTIYF
TRBJ1-6 | TRBD1 | few | TRBV10-3 | TGTGCCGCGAATGGACAGGAAAATTCACCCCTCCACTTT | CAANGQENSPLHF
TRBJ1-2 | - | - | TRBV1 | TGCACCAGCAGCCAAGAGGCCCGGGTAGGAGGTGGCTACACCTTC | CTSSQEARVGGGYTF
TRBJ2-5 | TRBD1 | - | TRBV11-3 | TGTGCCAGCAGCTCCGCACTCAGGGGGCGCCGGGAGACCCAGTACTTC | CASSSALRGRRETQYF